Following are 26 T cell receptor beta chains from one sample sequenced in a study of blood T cell repertoires in COVID-19. Sequencing used immunoSEQ multiplex PCR; TCRdb keeps in-frame clones, though not all of them. Altogether approximately 200,000 clones are present, approximately 79% being singletons, with the ten largest covering 4.5% to 5.5%. Sequenced input: peripheral blood. The receptors were gathered from a human donor in a cohort sampled during active COVID-19.

The genes are TRBV2 and TRBJ1-2, with D maybe TRBD1 (5 bases). V lost 3 bases, J lost 12 bases, and 8 bases lay in between. This CDR3 comprises 10 residues. Germline V gene lookup returns CDR1 SNHLY and CDR2 FYNNEI. CDR3 loop: CASSDPGHTF. Written as DNA, the CDR3 is TGTGCCAGCAGTGATCCAGGGCACACCTTC. The whole variable domain, filled in from reference TRBV2 and TRBJ1-2, reads EPEVTQTPSHQVTQMGQEVILRCVPISNHLYFYWYRQILGQKVEFLVSFYNNEISEKSEIFDDQFSVERPDGSNFTLKIRSTKLEDSAMYFCASSDPGHTFGSGTRLTVV.

The chain links TRBV30 to TRBJ2-1; 13 bases match TRBD2. This CDR3 is 16 amino acids long. J gave up 4 bases and V 1 base, and 4 bases lay outside the gene matches. Germline CDR1 is GTSNPN and CDR2 is SVGIG (reference sequence). CDR3 region: CAWSAGTSGNYNEQFF. Written as DNA, the CDR3 is TGTGCCTGGAGTGCTGGGACTAGCGGGAATTACAATGAGCAGTTCTTC. Combining the CDR3 with reference TRBV30 and TRBJ2-1 gives the whole variable domain SQTIHQWPATLVQPVGSPLSLECTVEGTSNPNLYWYRQAAGRGLQLLFYSVGIGQISSEVPQNLSASRPQDRQFILSSKKLLLSDSGFYLCAWSAGTSGNYNEQFFGPGTRLTVL.

The chain has TRBV28 and TRBJ1-5; 8 positions agree with TRBD1. The CDR3 consists of 17 residues. The J segment lost 5 bases and the V segment lost 5 bases, leaving 14 bases of the junction unmatched. CDR1 and CDR2 from the germline V gene are MDHEN and SYDVKM. DNA for the CDR3: TGTGCCAGCAGTGTCCGCCGGGACAGGACCTTATATCAGCCCCAGCATTTT. Encoded protein: CASSVRRDRTLYQPQHF.

This clone was recorded only once. This rearrangement joins TRBV7-6 to TRBJ2-2, with 12 bases that match TRBD2. Germline CDR1 reads SGHVS; CDR2 reads FNYEAQ. V was pared by 2 bases and J by 5 bases, with 6 bases of the junction left unmatched. The CDR3 runs to 17 residues. CDR3 loop: CASSLRLAGDGTGELFF. The CDR3 region has the DNA TGTGCCAGCAGCTTAAGACTAGCGGGAGATGGAACCGGGGAGCTGTTTTTT.

The V and J genes are TRBV18 and TRBJ1-1; 7 nucleotides match TRBD1. Germline V CDR1 and CDR2: KGHSH, LQKENI. V lost 2 bases and J lost 1; bases outside the gene matches: 7. The length of the CDR3 is 16 residues. CDR3 loop: CASSPKSGTANTEAFF. As DNA, the CDR3 is TGTGCCAGCTCACCAAAATCCGGGACAGCGAACACTGAAGCTTTCTTT.

V gene TRBV27 combines with J gene TRBJ2-7; 9 nucleotides align to TRBD1. The CDR3 has 13 residues. Trimming took 8 bases from V and 7 from J; bases not matched to a gene: 9. Germline V lookup: CDR1 MNHEY, CDR2 SMNVEV (reference sequence). The CDR3 DNA sequence: TGTGCCAGCTCGACAGGGGGAAGACTGGAGCAGTACTTC. Amino acids: CASSTGGRLEQYF.

The chain couples TRBV2 to TRBJ2-7; the match to TRBD1 covers 8 bases. CDR3 size: 15 residues. J lost 5 bases, V lost 4 bases, and 10 bases had no gene match. Germline assignment: CDR1 SNHLY and CDR2 FYNNEI. The CDR3 nucleotides are TGTGCCAGCAGTGTCGATGGACAGGGTGGCGACGAGCAGTACTTC. Residues: CASSVDGQGGDEQYF. Complete variable domain (other parts from reference TRBV2 and TRBJ2-7): EPEVTQTPSHQVTQMGQEVILRCVPISNHLYFYWYRQILGQKVEFLVSFYNNEISEKSEIFDDQFSVERPDGSNFTLKIRSTKLEDSAMYFCASSVDGQGGDEQYFGPGTRLTVT.

The genes are TRBV7-2 and TRBJ1-2; D gene uncertain. In germline, CDR1 is SGHTA, CDR2 FQGNSA. This CDR3 contains 12 residues. Trimming stripped 5 bases from V and 4 bases from J, with 8 bases between. CDR3 sequence: CASSLPGYGYTF. The CDR3 nucleotides are TGTGCCAGCAGCCTACCGGGCTATGGCTACACCTTC. The full variable domain, rest sourced from reference TRBV7-2 and TRBJ1-2, is GAGVSQSPSNKVTEKGKDVELRCDPISGHTALYWYRQSLGQGLEFLIYFQGNSAPDKSGLPSDRFSAERTGGSVSTLTIQRTQQEDSAVYLCASSLPGYGYTFGSGTRLTVV.

This clone was seen only once. V is TRBV11-2 and J is TRBJ2-1; the match to TRBD2 covers 12 bases. Germline CDR1 is SGHAT and CDR2 is FQNNGV. The CDR3 is 15 residues long. With 3 bases clipped from V and 7 bases from J, the junction kept 4 bases outside the gene matches. CDR3 region: CASSFHGLAGNEQFF. The CDR3 DNA reads as TGTGCCAGCAGCTTCCACGGACTAGCGGGGAATGAGCAGTTCTTC. Using reference TRBV11-2 and TRBJ2-1 for the parts outside the CDR3, the full variable domain is EAGVAQSPRYKIIEKRQSVAFWCNPISGHATLYWYQQILGQGPKLLIQFQNNGVVDDSQLPKDRFSAERLKGVDSTLKIQPAKLEDSAVYLCASSFHGLAGNEQFFGPGTRLTVL.

CDR3 sequence reads: CASRHRDRVSYEQYF. The CDR3 DNA follows: TGTGCCAGTAGGCACCGGGACAGGGTTTCCTACGAGCAGTACTTC. This chain links TRBV19 with TRBJ2-7; 9 bases line up with TRBD1. From germline, CDR1 is LNHDA and CDR2 SQIVND (reference sequence). The CDR3 contains 15 residues. Unmatched junction bases numbered 7, after V lost 6 bases and J lost 1 base. The full variable domain, its missing parts supplied by reference TRBV19 and TRBJ2-7, is DGGITQSPKYLFRKEGQNVTLSCEQNLNHDAMYWYRQDPGQGLRLIYYSQIVNDFQKGDIAEGYSVSREKKESFPLTVTSAQKNPTAFYLCASRHRDRVSYEQYFGPGTRLTVT.

The chain uses TRBV6-5 and TRBJ2-7, with D unresolved. Germline values: CDR1 MNHEY, CDR2 SVGAGI. Trimming left V 6 bases short and J 0 bases short, with 6 bases between. The CDR3 loop spans 12 amino acids. The CDR3 is CASSPSSYEQYF. As DNA, the CDR3 is TGTGCCAGCAGCCCGTCCTCCTACGAGCAGTACTTC.

The chain has TRBV19 and TRBJ1-1; 7 bases line up with TRBD1. From germline, CDR1 is LNHDA and CDR2 SQIVND (reference sequence). There are 16 residues in the CDR3. Trimming removed 1 base from V and 4 bases from J; junction bases left unmatched: 9. CDR3 region: CASSIALTGVGTEAFF. In DNA form, the CDR3 reads TGTGCCAGTAGTATAGCCCTTACAGGGGTGGGCACTGAAGCTTTCTTT. Drawing the rest from reference TRBV19 and TRBJ1-1, the complete variable domain is DGGITQSPKYLFRKEGQNVTLSCEQNLNHDAMYWYRQDPGQGLRLIYYSQIVNDFQKGDIAEGYSVSREKKESFPLTVTSAQKNPTAFYLCASSIALTGVGTEAFFGQGTRLTVV.

This chain connects TRBV7-3 to TRBJ1-1, with 7 bases lining up with TRBD1. Germline V gene data show CDR1 as SGHTA and CDR2 as FQGTGA. The CDR3 runs to 16 residues. V was clipped by 4 bases and J by 4 bases; unmatched bases: 12. The CDR3 region has the DNA TGTGCCAGCAGCTCAAAGATCGGGGCAGGGGGCACTGAAGCTTTCTTT. Translated, it gives CASSSKIGAGGTEAFF.

This chain uses TRBV7-2 with TRBJ2-1, with 7 bases matching TRBD2. The CDR3 is 15 amino acids. The V segment lost 5 bases and the J segment 2 bases; nucleotides outside the gene matches: 6. Per the germline V gene, CDR1 is SGHTA and CDR2 is FQGNSA. The CDR3 DNA reads as TGTGCCAGCAGCCCCGGACTAGGAACCTACAATGAGCAGTTCTTC. Encoded protein: CASSPGLGTYNEQFF. Together with reference TRBV7-2 and TRBJ2-1, the CDR3 gives the full variable domain: GAGVSQSPSNKVTEKGKDVELRCDPISGHTALYWYRQSLGQGLEFLIYFQGNSAPDKSGLPSDRFSAERTGGSVSTLTIQRTQQEDSAVYLCASSPGLGTYNEQFFGPGTRLTVL.

This clone was counted only a few times. This rearrangement joins TRBV28 to TRBJ2-7; TRBD1 aligns across 8 bases. Germline values: CDR1 MDHEN, CDR2 SYDVKM. The J segment lost 10 bases and the V segment lost 1 base, leaving 6 bases of the junction unmatched. This CDR3 contains 13 residues. CDR3 sequence (DNA): TGTGCCAGCAGTTTATCGGACAGGGCCCGACAGTACTTC. As protein: CASSLSDRARQYF.

The chain is built from TRBV5-6 and TRBJ1-6; TRBD1 might be the D (5 bases). CDR3 size: 14 residues. CDR1 SGHDT and CDR2 YYEEEE come from the germline V gene. Between the trimmed V and J ends, which lost 3 bases and 10 bases, there was a span of 14 bases. CDR3 DNA: TGTGCCAGCAGCTCCCCCCTCGGGGGATCACCCCTCCACTTT. Amino acid sequence: CASSSPLGGSPLHF.

This chain connects TRBV28 to TRBJ1-1; D might be TRBD1 (5 bases). Germline V gene lookup returns CDR1 MDHEN and CDR2 SYDVKM. V dropped 7 bases and J dropped 5 bases, with 14 bases sitting between them. The CDR3 runs 13 residues. CDR3 amino acids: CASTWGGRTEAFF. The CDR3, as DNA: TGTGCCAGCACCTGGGGGGGGAGGACTGAAGCTTTCTTT.

The rearrangement uses TRBV28 and TRBJ1-2, with 8 bases identical to TRBD1. V was pared by 6 bases and J by 8 bases, with 17 bases of the junction left unmatched. Germline-derived CDR1 and CDR2 are MDHEN and SYDVKM. The CDR3 runs 16 residues. CDR3 sequence reads: CASRIGSQGAVLGYTF. The CDR3 nucleotides are TGTGCCAGCAGAATCGGTTCGCAGGGGGCTGTATTGGGCTACACCTTC.

The chain has TRBV29-1 and TRBJ2-7; D remains unclear. V shed 4 bases and J shed 3 bases, with 10 bases lying between them. This CDR3 contains 12 residues. Germline loops: CDR1 SQVTM, CDR2 ANQGSEA. CDR3 amino acids: CSVGNTYYEQYF. For the CDR3, the DNA is TGCAGCGTTGGAAATACTTACTACGAGCAGTACTTC.

This chain uses TRBV27 with TRBJ2-3; 9 nucleotides agree with TRBD2. Per germline, CDR1 MNHEY and CDR2 SMNVEV (reference sequence). This CDR3 has 16 residues. V dropped 3 bases and J dropped 6; count of bases not matched to a gene: 10. Here the CDR3 DNA reads TGTGCCAGCAGTTTTCGTAGGCGGGAGGGCCCTGATACGCAGTATTTT. It is translated as CASSFRRREGPDTQYF.

J is TRBJ1-2 and V is TRBV6-5, with TRBD1 matching over 7 bases. The ends lost 0 bases at V and 4 bases at J; junction bases unmatched: 2. The germline V gene encodes CDR1 MNHEY and CDR2 SVGAGI. CDR3 length: 14 amino acids. CDR3 bases: TGTGCCAGCAGTTACTCGACAGGGTTCTATGGCTACACCTTC. Encoded protein: CASSYSTGFYGYTF.

The chain links TRBV18 to TRBJ1-1, with 7 bases fitting TRBD1. The germline gives CDR1 KGHSH, CDR2 LQKENI. The CDR3 has 14 residues. The ends lost 5 bases at V and 1 base at J; junction bases unmatched: 4. This chain's CDR3 is CASSAGQRNTEAFF. The CDR3 bases are TGTGCCAGCTCAGCGGGACAGCGGAACACTGAAGCTTTCTTT.

The rearrangement uses TRBV11-2 and TRBJ2-7, with TRBD2 matching 12 bases. Trimming took 2 bases from V and 3 from J; bases not matched to a gene: 8. CDR1 SGHAT and CDR2 FQNNGV come from the germline V gene. This CDR3 comprises 17 residues. CDR3 sequence reads: CASSLNPSGRGFYEQYF. In DNA form, the CDR3 reads TGTGCCAGCAGCTTAAATCCTAGCGGGAGGGGATTCTACGAGCAGTACTTC.

The CDR3, as DNA: TGTGCCAGCCGGAGGTACACTGAAGCTTTCTTT. The encoded protein is CASRRYTEAFF. The chain is built from TRBV28 and TRBJ1-1; no reliable D call. The CDR3 length is 11 residues. Germline CDR1 MDHEN, CDR2 SYDVKM. V lost 8 bases and J 3 bases, leaving 7 bases between the germline ends.

V gene TRBV6-6 combines with J gene TRBJ2-3, with 7 bases identical to TRBD2. The CDR3 has 16 residues. Per the germline V gene, CDR1 is MNHNY and CDR2 is SVGAGI (reference sequence). The ends lost 0 bases at V and 2 bases at J; junction bases unmatched: 5. The CDR3 DNA sequence: TGTGCCAGCAGTTACTCGAGGCTAGCGGTCACAGATACGCAGTATTTT. Protein: CASSYSRLAVTDTQYF.

This clone has more than one count but fewer than ten. The chain employs TRBV10-3 and TRBJ2-7; D is undetermined. Germline V CDR1 and CDR2: ENHRY, SYGVKD. Trimming stripped 3 bases from V and 5 bases from J, with 8 bases between. This CDR3 has 12 residues. CDR3 DNA sequence: TGTGCCATCAGTGATTCAGGCCACGAGCAGTACTTC. Its protein product is CAISDSGHEQYF.